These 5 T cell receptor delta chains originate from one sample sequenced in a study of gamma-delta chains in newborns, infants, children (dated by TCRdb to about 2019). The listed sequencing device is Illumina MiSeq. TCRdb called clones anew from the public reads via CATT; matching DNA rows were later pooled. This sample lists around 11,000 delta-chain clones; 3.5% were detected once. The ten largest clones add up to roughly 9% of the sample. Sequencing was carried out using blood. Receptor source: a child who was a newborn, infant or young child, either healthy, febrile or measles-vaccinated (not recorded which).

The chain joins TRDV1 to TRDJ1, with D maybe TRDD3 (6 bases). CDR1 and CDR2 (germline): TSWWSYY, QGS. The CDR3 spans 17 residues. Between the trimmed V and J ends, which lost 0 bases and 0 bases, there was a span of 14 bases. CDR3 protein: CALGELPPGAHTDKLIF. The CDR3 DNA reads TGTGCTCTTGGGGAACTACCCCCTGGGGCTCACACCGATAAACTCATCTTT.

In this sample, this clone turned up a few times. This chain connects TRAV29/DV5 to TRDJ1; 10 bases match TRDD3. This CDR3 contains 20 residues. Germline CDR1 is NSMFDY and CDR2 is ISSIKDK. Trimming took 4 bases from V and 2 from J; bases not matched to a gene: 23. CDR3 sequence (DNA): TGTGCAGCAGCTTCCTCCTGGGGGATATTGGACCACGAGCTGACCGATAAACTCATCTTT. It encodes CAAASSWGILDHELTDKLIF.

In its sample, this clone was seen a few times. The chain links TRDV2 to TRDJ3; 9 positions match TRDD3. In germline, CDR1 is GEAIGNYY, CDR2 EKD. This CDR3 has 19 residues. After removal of 3 bases from V and 0 bases from J, the junction contained 8 bases not matched to a gene. This CDR3 is CACDSVLGESSWDTRQMFF. The CDR3 DNA sequence: TGTGCCTGTGACTCTGTACTGGGGGAGAGCTCCTGGGACACCCGACAGATGTTTTTC.

This chain links TRDV1 with TRDJ1, with 7 bases aligning to TRDD3. This CDR3 contains 19 residues. Germline CDR1 reads TSWWSYY; CDR2 reads QGS. J gave up 0 bases and V 6 bases, and 19 bases lay outside the gene matches. DNA of the CDR3: TGTGCTCTTGGAGTGTCCCCTCTCCCTCGGGGATATCACACCGATAAACTCATCTTT. Translation gives CALGVSPLPRGYHTDKLIF.

The table lists this clone with a few counts. This chain connects TRDV2 to TRDJ2, with D perhaps TRDD3 (6 bases). V lost 4 bases and J lost 7, with 6 bases in between. The CDR3 contains 11 residues. Germline CDR1 reads GEAIGNYY; CDR2 reads EKD. The CDR3 protein is CACELGAQLFF. DNA for the CDR3: TGTGCCTGTGAACTGGGAGCACAACTCTTCTTT.